The clone carrying this T cell receptor (beta chain) appeared a single time. TCR beta CDR3 sequences were amplified from RNA transcripts. In the first-round RT-PCR of the TCR CDR3, the HTBI primer set was used. Each CDR3 protein is one row after TCRdb ran MiXCR on the multiplex PCR reads. The sample yields around 300,000 distinct CDR3 sequences, roughly 13% seen once. Trimming shortened V by 4 bases and J by 0 bases, and 13 bases separated the two germline ends. CDR3 length: 16 residues. Germline V lookup: CDR1 SGHTA, CDR2 FQGNSA. A patient was excluded if there was uncontrolled infection, other autoimmune disease, pregnancy or lactation. This specimen belongs to a study of T cells in Graves' hyperthyroidism and ophthalmopathy.

The TCR originated in a woman aged 40 to 50 with Graves' ophthalmopathy. The V and J genes are TRBV7-2 and TRBJ2-1; tentatively, D is TRBD2 (5 bases). The sequencing input was blood. This CDR3 is CASSSSRGSSYNEQFF. The CDR3 nucleotides are TGTGCCAGCAGCTCATCCCGTGGGAGCTCCTACAATGAGCAGTTCTTC.